A single sample gave rise to the 21 T cell receptor beta chains below, sequenced in a study of early T cells in non-severe SARS-CoV-2 infection. TCRdb reprocessed the 5' RACE reads with MiXCR, giving one entry per CDR3 protein. The sample lists roughly 35,000 distinct CDR3 sequences, about 8.2% occurring once. Sequencing was carried out using whole blood. The source of these receptors is an adult who was a healthcare worker with PCR-confirmed SARS-CoV-2 infection or an uninfected control (not recorded which).

On this clonotype: This may be a read error: a much more frequent sequence differs by one nucleotide. The rearrangement uses TRBV10-3 and TRBJ2-1; TRBD1 aligns across 7 bases. The CDR3 covers 12 residues. Germline values: CDR1 ENHRY, CDR2 SYGVKD. The CDR3 DNA reads TGTGCCATGACAGGGCCCAACAATGGGCAGTTCTTC. Its protein product is CAMTGPNNGQFF.

This clonotype was counted at least ten times. The chain recombines TRBV21-1 with TRBJ2-7; the table's D call TRBD1 went unverified against the DNA. TRBV21-1 is a listed pseudogene. The CDR3 is 16 amino acids. The CDR3: CASSKGPDSLSYEQYF. The CDR3 DNA sequence: TGTGCCAGCAGCAAAGGCCCGGACAGTTTATCCTACGAGCAGTACTTC.

The sample holds many counts of this clonotype. CDR3 nucleotides: TGTGCCAGCAGTTCGCCAGAACAGGGTGGATGGGGCAATCAGCCCCAGCATTTT. Its translation is CASSSPEQGGWGNQPQHF. V is TRBV12-3 or TRBV12-4 and J is TRBJ1-5; TRBD1 is a possible D gene (6 bases). The CDR3 extends over 18 amino acids. Trimming left V 4 bases short and J 2 bases short, with 21 bases between.

This clonotype was seen at least ten times. This rearrangement joins TRBV29-1 to TRBJ1-2; D not certain. Germline V CDR1 and CDR2: SQVTM, ANQGSEA. CDR3 length: 12 residues. V was cut by 1 base and J by 4 bases, with 7 bases left in between. The CDR3 DNA reads TGCAGCGTTGAAGGGGGAGGCTATGGCTACACCTTC. Translated, it gives CSVEGGGYGYTF.

This clonotype was seen at least ten times. This sequence joins TRBV3-1 and TRBJ2-7; possible D gene TRBD1, 6 bases. Germline CDR1 reads LGHDT; CDR2 reads YNNKEL (reference sequence). The V end was cut by 2 bases, the J end by 6 bases, with 17 bases between. This CDR3 comprises 15 residues. CDR3 DNA sequence: TGTGCCAGCAGCCAATCGGGCAGGGGTCTTGCCGAGCAGTACTTC. It specifies CASSQSGRGLAEQYF.

The chain has TRBV6-1 and TRBJ1-1; TRBD1 might be the D (5 bases). The CDR3 runs 12 residues. Germline V CDR1 and CDR2: MNHNS, SASEGT. Trimming left V 8 bases short and J 4 bases short, with 11 bases between. The chain's CDR3 is CASLEGFTEAFF. DNA for the CDR3: TGTGCCAGCCTCGAGGGGTTCACTGAAGCTTTCTTT.

At least ten counts were recorded for this clonotype. The CDR3 is CASSYTGTPSSGNTIYF. The DNA of the CDR3 is TGTGCCAGCAGTTACACCGGGACGCCGAGCTCTGGAAACACCATATATTTT. The chain is built from TRBV6-2 or TRBV6-3 and TRBJ1-3, with D perhaps TRBD1 (5 bases). Germline V lookup: CDR1 MNHEY, CDR2 SVGEGT. The CDR3 runs 17 residues. V was shortened by 2 bases and J by 0 bases, with 14 bases between the two germline ends.

This clonotype was recorded at least ten times. The chain carries TRBV7-8 and TRBJ2-1; the match to TRBD1 covers 9 bases. Germline assignment: CDR1 SGHVS and CDR2 FQNEAQ. Unmatched junction bases numbered 13, after V lost 6 bases and J lost 7 bases. The CDR3 contains 16 residues. The CDR3 loop is CASRPLRTGESNEQFF. For the CDR3, the DNA is TGTGCCAGCAGACCCCTCCGGACAGGGGAGTCTAATGAGCAGTTCTTC. Drawing the rest from reference TRBV7-8 and TRBJ2-1, the complete variable domain is GAGVSQSPRYKVAKRGQDVALRCDPISGHVSLFWYQQALGQGPEFLTYFQNEAQLDKSGLPSDRFFAERPEGSVSTLKIQRTQQEDSAVYLCASRPLRTGESNEQFFGPGTRLTVL.

The rearrangement uses TRBV29-1 and TRBJ2-3; D is perhaps TRBD1 or TRBD2 (5 bases each). V was trimmed by 6 bases and J by 4 bases, leaving 20 bases between them. The germline V gene has CDR1 SQVTM and CDR2 ANQGSEA. The CDR3 has 15 amino acids. The CDR3 region has the DNA TGCAGCGTGGAGGAATACGGGACGCGCGCAGATACGCAGTATTTT. Translated: CSVEEYGTRADTQYF.

This clonotype was seen ten or more times. The chain carries TRBV5-6 and TRBJ1-1, with 7 bases matching TRBD1. Unmatched junction bases numbered 4, after V lost 0 bases and J lost 11 bases. Germline V lookup: CDR1 SGHDT, CDR2 YYEEEE. This CDR3 has 12 amino acids. The CDR3 DNA follows: TGTGCCAGCAGCTTGGCCAGGGGGATTGCTTTCTTT. It is translated as CASSLARGIAFF.

The rearrangement uses TRBV18 and TRBJ1-1, with TRBD1 as a possible D gene (5 bases). Between the trimmed V and J ends, which lost 6 bases and 8 bases, there was a span of 10 bases. CDR1 KGHSH and CDR2 LQKENI come from the germline V gene. The CDR3 is 11 amino acids. CDR3 nucleotides: TGTGCCAGCTCCGGACATGGAGAAGCTTTCTTT. Residues: CASSGHGEAFF.

Within the sample, this clonotype is medium-sized. The rearrangement links TRBV29-1 to TRBJ2-1; 10 bases fit TRBD2. The CDR3 contains 16 residues. Unmatched junction bases numbered 5, after V lost 3 bases and J lost 0 bases. Germline V gene lookup returns CDR1 SQVTM and CDR2 ANQGSEA. CDR3 amino acids: CSVDWTSGSSYNEQFF. CDR3 DNA: TGCAGCGTTGATTGGACTAGCGGAAGCTCCTACAATGAGCAGTTCTTC.

V and J are TRBV27 and TRBJ2-2, with D possibly being TRBD1 or TRBD2 (6 bases each). Germline CDR1 is MNHEY and CDR2 is SMNVEV (reference sequence). The CDR3 totals 13 residues. V lost 5 bases and J 9 bases, leaving 13 bases between the germline ends. CDR3 sequence: CASSPHGGRELFF. The CDR3, as DNA: TGTGCCAGCAGTCCCCACGGGGGCCGGGAGCTGTTTTTT.

This clonotype was observed a few times. The chain employs TRBV11-2 and TRBJ1-4; 8 bases are shared with TRBD1. The germline V gene has CDR1 SGHAT and CDR2 FQNNGV. The CDR3 consists of 14 residues. The junction had 4 bases not matched to a gene; V was cut back by 6 bases and J by 4 bases. This CDR3 reads CASRGQENNEKLFF. The CDR3 DNA reads as TGTGCCAGCAGGGGACAGGAGAATAATGAAAAACTGTTTTTT.

This clonotype was detected many times. The chain links TRBV6-5 to TRBJ1-6; no reliable D call. The CDR3 runs 17 residues. V lost 0 bases to trimming and J lost 6 bases, with 15 bases between them. From germline, CDR1 is MNHEY and CDR2 SVGAGI. CDR3 DNA sequence: TGTGCCAGCAGTTACTCGATTGTCGGTGTCGGTAATTCACCCCTCCACTTT. It encodes CASSYSIVGVGNSPLHF.

In its sample, this clonotype was seen many times. The V and J genes are TRBV4-1 and TRBJ2-7, with TRBD2 identical over 11 bases. CDR3 size: 16 residues. J was trimmed by 5 bases and V by 0 bases; bases with no gene match: 6. From germline, CDR1 is MGHRA and CDR2 YSYEKL. CDR3 DNA sequence: TGCGCCAGCAGCCAAGACCCTAGCGGGGGGCGGGACGAGCAGTACTTC. It is translated as CASSQDPSGGRDEQYF.

This clonotype was counted at least ten times. This chain connects TRBV5-1 to TRBJ1-1; D not resolved. The ends were cut back, 0 bases at V and 1 base at J, with 7 bases in the middle. This CDR3 is 14 amino acids long. The germline V gene has CDR1 SGHRS and CDR2 YFSETQ. The CDR3 region has the DNA TGCGCCAGCAGCTTGGCCGGCGGGAACACTGAAGCTTTCTTT. Its protein is CASSLAGGNTEAFF.

This clonotype was found many times. The rearrangement joins TRBV7-8 to TRBJ1-5; 7 positions agree with TRBD1. Trimming took 1 base from V and 0 from J; bases not matched to a gene: 12. Germline V gene data show CDR1 as SGHVS and CDR2 as FQNEAQ. This CDR3 region has 19 residues. This CDR3 reads CASSLGDSLSSYSNQPQHF. The CDR3 nucleotides read TGTGCCAGCAGCTTAGGGGACAGCCTAAGTTCTTATAGCAATCAGCCCCAGCATTTT.

This clonotype occurred many times. This chain uses TRBV7-2 with TRBJ2-1; 11 bases agree with TRBD1. The germline gives CDR1 SGHTA, CDR2 FQGNSA. The length of the CDR3 is 16 residues. V lost 4 bases and J lost 5; bases outside the gene matches: 7. The CDR3 coding sequence is TGTGCCAGCAGCTACCGTTGGGGACAGGGGGACAATGAGCAGTTCTTC. Protein: CASSYRWGQGDNEQFF.

The genes are TRBV7-3 and TRBJ2-2; D perhaps matches TRBD1 (6 bases). Germline assignment: CDR1 SGHTA and CDR2 FQGTGA. V was shortened by 5 bases and J by 5 bases, with 12 bases between the two germline ends. There are 14 residues in the CDR3. The CDR3 sequence is CASSQHRDTGELFF. The CDR3 DNA is TGTGCCAGCAGCCAACACAGGGATACCGGGGAGCTGTTTTTT.

This clonotype was found many times. CDR3 sequence: CASATPGQGYEQYF. The DNA of the CDR3 is TGTGCCAGCGCAACGCCGGGACAGGGCTACGAGCAGTACTTC. This chain connects TRBV3-1 to TRBJ2-7, with 9 positions matching TRBD1. V gave up 8 bases and J gave up 3 bases; unmatched junction bases: 8. The V gene's germline CDR1 is LGHDT and CDR2 YNNKEL (reference sequence). The CDR3 has 14 residues.